This TCR beta chain was recorded in a study of blood T cell repertoires in COVID-19. Produced via immunoSEQ multiplex PCR; TCRdb's table is partial and in-frame only. The data hold approximately 140,000 clones, with about 86% observed a single time. The receptor was isolated from a woman between 55 and 75 years old with acute or convalescent COVID-19. Sequences were obtained from peripheral blood.

CDR3 loop: CATRQEIEGNTIYF. CDR3 coding DNA: TGTGCCACCCGACAGGAAATAGAGGGAAACACCATATATTTT. The chain combines TRBV6-6 with TRBJ1-3, with D possibly matching TRBD1 (6 bases). CDR3 length: 14 residues. Looked up from germline, CDR1 is MNHNY and CDR2 is SVGAGI (reference sequence). V was pared by 10 bases and J by 4 bases, with 17 bases between.